This is a list of T cell receptor beta chains from one sample in a study of cytomegalovirus exposure and HLA in healthy donors. TCRdb keeps only in-frame clones here, not all; method: immunoSEQ multiplex PCR. The sample lists about 96,000 clones; 65% to 75% were seen once. Sequences were obtained from PBMCs. Source of these receptors: a woman in her seventies in good health and CMV-seropositive. Both conserved end residues are part of each CDR3. The order of the fields is V gene, D gene, J gene, clone size, CDR3 protein, CDR3 DNA. A D gene is named only where the DNA matches it firmly. Not all rows give a size; the values are once, few, many and, for expanded clones, a class.

>TRBV6-5|NA|TRBJ1-2|NA
CASSLDSPNYGYTF
TGTGCCAGCAGCCTGGACAGTCCTAACTATGGCTACACCTTC
>TRBV7-9|TRBD2|TRBJ2-1|once
CASSASIGRAQDNEQFF
TGTGCCAGCAGCGCTTCTATCGGGAGGGCCCAGGACAATGAGCAGTTCTTC
>TRBV19|NA|TRBJ2-1|NA
CASSIGAPPYNEQFF
TGTGCCAGTAGTATAGGGGCCCCCCCCTACAATGAGCAGTTCTTC
>TRBV5-1|TRBD1|TRBJ1-5|NA
CASSLGGQGRNQPQHF
TGCGCCAGCAGCTTGGGAGGACAGGGCCGAAATCAGCCCCAGCATTTT
>TRBV9|TRBD2|TRBJ2-3|NA
CASSETVAGVGSDTQYF
TGTGCCAGCAGCGAGACGGTAGCGGGAGTAGGCTCAGATACGCAGTATTTT
>TRBV9|NA|TRBJ1-1|NA
CASSVDRGMNTEAFF
TGTGCCAGCAGCGTAGACCGAGGCATGAACACTGAAGCTTTCTTT
>TRBV7-8|TRBD2|TRBJ2-2|NA
CASSHDRPGGGNTGELFF
TGTGCCAGCAGCCACGACCGACCCGGCGGGGGGAACACCGGGGAGCTGTTTTTT
>TRBV5-1|NA|TRBJ2-3|once
CASSLEQEPHTQYF
TGCGCCAGCAGCTTGGAACAAGAACCACATACGCAGTATTTT
>TRBV28|TRBD1|TRBJ2-7|NA
CASSTAGGPRYEQYF
TGTGCCAGCAGTACCGCAGGGGGACCCCGCTACGAGCAGTACTTC
>TRBV12-5|TRBD1|TRBJ2-1|NA
CASGLEDRGQFF
TGTGCTAGTGGTCTAGAAGACAGGGGGCAGTTCTTC